The 12 T cell receptor beta chains listed next were all sequenced from one sample in a study of cytomegalovirus exposure and HLA in healthy donors. The PCR contained 60 Vbeta and 13 Jbeta primers. TCRdb's copy holds only in-frame clones and misses some; the assay was immunoSEQ multiplex PCR. In the table there are about 100,000 clones, roughly a tenth of which are singletons. The sample consisted of PBMCs. The receptors derive from a man aged 35 to 55 in good health and CMV-seropositive.

This clone appeared a few times. The chain uses TRBV7-8 and TRBJ1-3; D remains ambiguous. Germline assignment: CDR1 SGHVS and CDR2 FQNEAQ. CDR3 length equals 11 residues. Trimming cost V 5 bases and J 10 bases, with 9 bases left between them. The CDR3 DNA follows: TGTGCCAGCAGCCGAGACAAGACCATATATTTT. It is translated as CASSRDKTIYF.

J is TRBJ2-7 and V is TRBV5-1; possibly TRBD1 for D (6 bases). V gave up 0 bases and J gave up 4 bases, with 11 bases separating them. This CDR3 contains 14 residues. The V gene's germline CDR1 is SGHRS and CDR2 YFSETQ. CDR3 coding DNA: TGCGCCAGCAGCTTGGGGACAGCTAGTTACGAGCAGTACTTC. It yields the protein CASSLGTASYEQYF. Full variable domain (missing parts from reference TRBV5-1 and TRBJ2-7): KAGVTQTPRYLIKTRGQQVTLSCSPISGHRSVSWYQQTPGQGLQFLFEYFSETQRNKGNFPGRFSGRQFSNSRSEMNVSTLELGDSALYLCASSLGTASYEQYFGPGTRLTVT.

The chain is built from TRBV2 and TRBJ1-2; the match to TRBD1 covers 8 bases. Germline trimming cut 3 bases from V and 4 bases from J; bases unmatched to any gene: 13. Looked up from germline, CDR1 is SNHLY and CDR2 is FYNNEI. The CDR3 loop spans 17 amino acids. CDR3 coding DNA: TGTGCCAGCAGTGAGTGGACAGGGCCCACCTCTTTCTATGGCTACACCTTC. This encodes CASSEWTGPTSFYGYTF.

The genes are TRBV5-1 and TRBJ2-1, with TRBD2 matching 11 bases. The CDR3 is made up of 17 amino acids. CDR1 and CDR2 (germline): SGHRS, YFSETQ. J was trimmed by 4 bases and V by 2 bases; bases with no gene match: 8. This CDR3 reads CASSFQPGLADYNEQFF. The DNA of the CDR3 is TGCGCCAGCAGCTTCCAACCGGGACTAGCGGATTACAATGAGCAGTTCTTC.

This chain connects TRBV5-1 to TRBJ1-5, with D perhaps matching TRBD1 (5 bases). There are 15 residues in the CDR3. In germline, CDR1 is SGHRS, CDR2 YFSETQ. The V end was cut by 0 bases, the J end by 3 bases, with 10 bases between. The CDR3: CASSLGWGPNQPQHF. The CDR3, as DNA: TGCGCCAGCAGCTTGGGATGGGGCCCCAATCAGCCCCAGCATTTT. Using reference TRBV5-1 and TRBJ1-5 for the parts outside the CDR3, the full variable domain is KAGVTQTPRYLIKTRGQQVTLSCSPISGHRSVSWYQQTPGQGLQFLFEYFSETQRNKGNFPGRFSGRQFSNSRSEMNVSTLELGDSALYLCASSLGWGPNQPQHFGDGTRLSIL.

The table lists this clone with a few counts. This chain connects TRBV7-9 to TRBJ2-3, with 9 bases fitting TRBD2. This CDR3 comprises 14 residues. Germline trimming cut 2 bases from V and 13 bases from J; bases unmatched to any gene: 10. CDR1 and CDR2 (germline): SEHNR, FQNEAQ (reference sequence). CDR3 in amino acids: CASSLMGAGGPKYF. CDR3 in DNA: TGTGCCAGCAGCTTAATGGGGGCGGGAGGGCCGAAGTATTTT.

This clone was observed a few times. The V and J genes are TRBV9 and TRBJ2-1, with 8 bases lining up with TRBD2. Losses at the gene ends were 1 base for V and 5 bases for J; bases not matched to a gene: 2. Germline lookup yields CDR1 SGDLS and CDR2 YYNGEE. The CDR3 is 14 residues long. In DNA, the CDR3 is TGTGCCAGCAGCGTAACTAGCGGAGACAATGAGCAGTTCTTC. As protein: CASSVTSGDNEQFF.

V is TRBV7-9 and J is TRBJ1-1, with 8 positions matching TRBD1. V lost 6 bases to trimming and J lost 0 bases; unmatched junction nucleotides: 6. Germline V gives CDR1 SEHNR, CDR2 FQNEAQ (reference sequence). This CDR3 region has 15 residues. In nucleotides, the CDR3 is TGTGCCAGCAGTTTCCAGGGGGCAATGAACACTGAAGCTTTCTTT. Its translation: CASSFQGAMNTEAFF.

A few counts support this clone. Here the CDR3 DNA reads TGCGCCAGCAGCTTGGGGAGCGGCTACGAGCAGTACTTC. Its translation is CASSLGSGYEQYF. V is TRBV5-1 and J is TRBJ2-7; D might be TRBD2 (5 bases). CDR1 and CDR2 from the germline V gene are SGHRS and YFSETQ. This CDR3 has 13 residues. Trimming removed 0 bases from V and 3 bases from J, with 7 bases in between.

This clone was counted only a few times. The chain is built from TRBV2 and TRBJ1-1; 9 positions agree with TRBD1. The germline V gene encodes CDR1 SNHLY and CDR2 FYNNEI. Trimming took 5 bases from V and 8 from J; bases not matched to a gene: 6. This CDR3 comprises 13 residues. CDR3 region: CASSSGQGQEAFF. The CDR3 DNA is TGTGCCAGCAGTAGTGGACAGGGGCAGGAAGCTTTCTTT.

The chain carries TRBV2 and TRBJ2-2; TRBD1 aligns across 7 bases. V was clipped by 6 bases and J by 0 bases; unmatched bases: 1. Germline CDR1 and CDR2: SNHLY and FYNNEI. The CDR3 totals 14 residues. In DNA, the CDR3 is TGTGCCAGCAGGCAGGGGGCGAACACCGGGGAGCTGTTTTTT. Translating it yields CASRQGANTGELFF. Full variable domain (rest looked up from reference TRBV2 and TRBJ2-2): EPEVTQTPSHQVTQMGQEVILRCVPISNHLYFYWYRQILGQKVEFLVSFYNNEISEKSEIFDDQFSVERPDGSNFTLKIRSTKLEDSAMYFCASRQGANTGELFFGEGSRLTVL.

The rearrangement links TRBV6-5 to TRBJ2-1; 9 nucleotides line up with TRBD1. The CDR3 extends over 14 amino acids. The germline CDR1 and CDR2 sequences are MNHEY and SVGAGI. Losses at the gene ends were 6 bases for V and 8 bases for J; bases not matched to a gene: 8. The CDR3 is CASRGTGLFHEQFF. The CDR3 DNA is TGTGCCAGCAGGGGGACAGGGTTGTTCCATGAGCAGTTCTTC.